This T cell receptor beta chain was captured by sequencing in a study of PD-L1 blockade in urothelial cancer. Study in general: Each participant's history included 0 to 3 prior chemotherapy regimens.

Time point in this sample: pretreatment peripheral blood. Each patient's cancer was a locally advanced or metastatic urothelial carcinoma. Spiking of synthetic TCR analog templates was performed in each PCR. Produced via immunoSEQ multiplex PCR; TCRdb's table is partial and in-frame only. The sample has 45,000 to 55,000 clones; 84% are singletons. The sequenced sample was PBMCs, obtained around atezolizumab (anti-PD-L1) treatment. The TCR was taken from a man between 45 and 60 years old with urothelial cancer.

CDR3: CASTPTGGAYEQYF. CDR3 in DNA: TGTGCCAGCACCCCGACAGGGGGAGCCTACGAGCAGTACTTC. This chain uses TRBV27 with TRBJ2-7; 9 nucleotides agree with TRBD1. The CDR3 extends over 14 amino acids. Losses at the gene ends were 7 bases for V and 2 bases for J; bases not matched to a gene: 6. Germline loops: CDR1 MNHEY, CDR2 SMNVEV (reference sequence).